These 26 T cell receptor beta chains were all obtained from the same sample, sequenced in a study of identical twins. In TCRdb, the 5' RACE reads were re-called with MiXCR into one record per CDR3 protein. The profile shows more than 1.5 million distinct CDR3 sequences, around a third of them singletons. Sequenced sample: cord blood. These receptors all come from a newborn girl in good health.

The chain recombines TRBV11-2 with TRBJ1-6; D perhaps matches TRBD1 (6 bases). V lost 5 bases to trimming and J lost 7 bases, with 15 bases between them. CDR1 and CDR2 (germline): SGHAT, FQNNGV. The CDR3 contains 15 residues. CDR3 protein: CASSPQGLGNSPLHF. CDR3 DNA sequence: TGTGCCAGCAGCCCTCAGGGGTTAGGAAATTCACCCCTCCACTTT. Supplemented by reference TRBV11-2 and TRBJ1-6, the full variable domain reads EAGVAQSPRYKIIEKRQSVAFWCNPISGHATLYWYQQILGQGPKLLIQFQNNGVVDDSQLPKDRFSAERLKGVDSTLKIQPAKLEDSAVYLCASSPQGLGNSPLHFGNGTRLTVT.

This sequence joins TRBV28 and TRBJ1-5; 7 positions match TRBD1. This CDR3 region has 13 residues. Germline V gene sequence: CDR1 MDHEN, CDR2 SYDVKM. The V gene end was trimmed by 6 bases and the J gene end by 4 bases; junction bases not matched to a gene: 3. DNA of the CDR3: TGTGCCAGCAGGACAGGGCAAAATCAGCCCCAGCATTTT. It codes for CASRTGQNQPQHF. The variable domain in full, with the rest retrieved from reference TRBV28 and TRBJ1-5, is DVKVTQSSRYLVKRTGEKVFLECVQDMDHENMFWYRQDPGLGLRLIYFSYDVKMKEKGDIPEGYSVSREKKERFSLILESASTNQTSMYLCASRTGQNQPQHFGDGTRLSIL.

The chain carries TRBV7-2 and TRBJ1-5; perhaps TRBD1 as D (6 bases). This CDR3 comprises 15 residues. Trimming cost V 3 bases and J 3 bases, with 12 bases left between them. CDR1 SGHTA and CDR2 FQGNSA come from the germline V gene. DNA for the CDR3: TGTGCCAGCAGCTTTTCAGGGGCGATCAATCAGCCCCAGCATTTT. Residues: CASSFSGAINQPQHF.

The DNA of the CDR3 is TGTGCCAGCAGCCGTTTGGGGGGGAACACCGGGGAGCTGTTTTTT. This sequence encodes CASSRLGGNTGELFF. The chain couples TRBV7-2 to TRBJ2-2, with D possibly TRBD2 on 6 matching bases. This CDR3 is 15 amino acids long. V lost 5 bases and J lost 1, with 11 bases in between. The germline V gene encodes CDR1 SGHTA and CDR2 FQGNSA.

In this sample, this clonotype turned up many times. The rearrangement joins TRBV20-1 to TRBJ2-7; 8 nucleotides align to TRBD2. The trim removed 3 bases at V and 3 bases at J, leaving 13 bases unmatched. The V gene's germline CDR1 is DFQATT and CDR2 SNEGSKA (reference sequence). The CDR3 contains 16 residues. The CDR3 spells CSASAPRKRGIYEQYF. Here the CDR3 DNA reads TGCAGTGCTAGCGCCCCACGTAAGCGGGGGATCTACGAGCAGTACTTC.

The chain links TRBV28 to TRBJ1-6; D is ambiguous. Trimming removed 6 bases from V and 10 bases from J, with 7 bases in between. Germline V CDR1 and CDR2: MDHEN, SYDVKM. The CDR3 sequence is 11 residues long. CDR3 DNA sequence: TGTGCCAGCAGCCGGAGGTCACCCCTCCACTTT. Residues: CASSRRSPLHF. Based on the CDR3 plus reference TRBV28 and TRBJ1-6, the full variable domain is DVKVTQSSRYLVKRTGEKVFLECVQDMDHENMFWYRQDPGLGLRLIYFSYDVKMKEKGDIPEGYSVSREKKERFSLILESASTNQTSMYLCASSRRSPLHFGNGTRLTVT.

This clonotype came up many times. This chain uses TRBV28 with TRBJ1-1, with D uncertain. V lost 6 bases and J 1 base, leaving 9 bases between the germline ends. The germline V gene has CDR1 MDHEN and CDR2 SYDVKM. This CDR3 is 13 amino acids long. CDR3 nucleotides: TGTGCCAGCAGCGCCTGGGGGAACACTGAAGCTTTCTTT. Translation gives CASSAWGNTEAFF.

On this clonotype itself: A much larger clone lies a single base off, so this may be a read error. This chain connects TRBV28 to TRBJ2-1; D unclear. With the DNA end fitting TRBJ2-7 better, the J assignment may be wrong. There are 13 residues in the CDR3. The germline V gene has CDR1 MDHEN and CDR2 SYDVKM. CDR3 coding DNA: TGTGCCAGCAGTTTGATTAGAAACAATGAGCAGTACTTC. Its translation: CASSLIRNNEQYF.

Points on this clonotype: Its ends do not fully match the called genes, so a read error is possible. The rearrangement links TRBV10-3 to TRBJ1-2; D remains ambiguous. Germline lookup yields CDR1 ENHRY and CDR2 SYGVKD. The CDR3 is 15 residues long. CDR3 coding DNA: TGTGCCGTCAGTGAGTCCGACATACCTAACTATGGCTACACCTTC. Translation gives CAVSESDIPNYGYTF.

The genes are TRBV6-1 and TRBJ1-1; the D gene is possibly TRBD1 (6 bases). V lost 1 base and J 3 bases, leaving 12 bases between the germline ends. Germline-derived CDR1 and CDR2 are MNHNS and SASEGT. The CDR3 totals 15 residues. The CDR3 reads CASSEVQGGDTEAFF. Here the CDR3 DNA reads TGTGCCAGCAGTGAAGTACAGGGAGGGGACACTGAAGCTTTCTTT.

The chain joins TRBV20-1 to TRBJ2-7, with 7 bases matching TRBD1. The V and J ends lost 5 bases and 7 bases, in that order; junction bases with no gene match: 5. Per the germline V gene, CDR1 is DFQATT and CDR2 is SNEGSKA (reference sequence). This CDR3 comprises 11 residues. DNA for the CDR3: TGCAGTGCTGACAGGGCTGGGGAGCAGTACTTC. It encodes CSADRAGEQYF.

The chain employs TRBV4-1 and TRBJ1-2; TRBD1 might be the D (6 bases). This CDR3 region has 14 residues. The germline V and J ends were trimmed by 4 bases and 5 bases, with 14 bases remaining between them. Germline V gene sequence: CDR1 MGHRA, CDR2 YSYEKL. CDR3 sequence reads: CASSPGQNEYGYTF. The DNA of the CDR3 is TGCGCCAGCAGCCCCGGACAGAATGAGTATGGCTACACCTTC.

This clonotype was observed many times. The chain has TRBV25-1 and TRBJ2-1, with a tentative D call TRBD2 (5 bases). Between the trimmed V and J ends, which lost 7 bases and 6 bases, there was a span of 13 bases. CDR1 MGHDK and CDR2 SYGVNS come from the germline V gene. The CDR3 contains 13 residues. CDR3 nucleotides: TGTGCCAGCACGGCTAGCCTTGGCAATGAGCAGTTCTTC. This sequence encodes CASTASLGNEQFF.

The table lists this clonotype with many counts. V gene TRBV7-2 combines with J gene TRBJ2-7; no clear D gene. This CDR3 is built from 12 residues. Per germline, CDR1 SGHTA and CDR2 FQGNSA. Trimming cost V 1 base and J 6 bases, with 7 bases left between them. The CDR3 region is CASSLVRSEQYF. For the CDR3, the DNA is TGTGCCAGCAGCTTAGTAAGATCCGAGCAGTACTTC. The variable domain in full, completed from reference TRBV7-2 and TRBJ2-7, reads GAGVSQSPSNKVTEKGKDVELRCDPISGHTALYWYRQSLGQGLEFLIYFQGNSAPDKSGLPSDRFSAERTGGSVSTLTIQRTQQEDSAVYLCASSLVRSEQYFGPGTRLTVT.

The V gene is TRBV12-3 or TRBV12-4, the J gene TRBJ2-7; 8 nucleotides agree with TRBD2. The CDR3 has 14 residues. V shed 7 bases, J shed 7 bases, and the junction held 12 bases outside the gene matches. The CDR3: CASTQRGHYNEQYF. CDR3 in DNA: TGTGCCAGCACCCAGCGGGGGCACTACAATGAGCAGTACTTC.

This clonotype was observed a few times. The CDR3 nucleotides are TGTGCCAGCAGTCAGGAAAACAGGGGCTACTATGGCTACACCTTC. This encodes CASSQENRGYYGYTF. V is TRBV6-6 and J is TRBJ1-2; 7 bases fit TRBD1. Germline loops: CDR1 MNHNY, CDR2 SVGAGI (reference sequence). The CDR3 is 15 residues long. V trimming: 5 bases; J trimming: 3 bases; junction bases outside the gene matches: 9.

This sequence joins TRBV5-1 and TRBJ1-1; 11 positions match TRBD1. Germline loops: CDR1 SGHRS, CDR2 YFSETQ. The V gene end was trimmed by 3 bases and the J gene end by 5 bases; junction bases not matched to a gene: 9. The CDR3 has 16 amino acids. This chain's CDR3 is CASSSQGQGAWTEAFF. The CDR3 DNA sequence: TGCGCCAGCAGCTCCCAAGGACAGGGGGCGTGGACTGAAGCTTTCTTT.

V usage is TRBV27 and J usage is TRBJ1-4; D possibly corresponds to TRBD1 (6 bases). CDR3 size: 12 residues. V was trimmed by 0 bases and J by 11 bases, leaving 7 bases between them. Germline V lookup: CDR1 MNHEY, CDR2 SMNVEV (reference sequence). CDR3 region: CASSLSRGKLFF. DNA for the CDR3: TGTGCCAGCAGTTTATCGAGGGGGAAACTGTTTTTT. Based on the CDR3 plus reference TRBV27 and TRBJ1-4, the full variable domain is EAQVTQNPRYLITVTGKKLTVTCSQNMNHEYMSWYRQDPGLGLRQIYYSMNVEVTDKGDVPEGYKVSRKEKRNFPLILESPSPNQTSLYFCASSLSRGKLFFGSGTQLSVL.

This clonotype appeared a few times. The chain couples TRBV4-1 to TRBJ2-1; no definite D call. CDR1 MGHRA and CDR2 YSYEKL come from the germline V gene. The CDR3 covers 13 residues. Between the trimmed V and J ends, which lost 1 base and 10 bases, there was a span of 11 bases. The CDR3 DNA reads TGCGCCAGCAGCCAAGCCGCGACGGACGAGCAGTTCTTC. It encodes CASSQAATDEQFF.

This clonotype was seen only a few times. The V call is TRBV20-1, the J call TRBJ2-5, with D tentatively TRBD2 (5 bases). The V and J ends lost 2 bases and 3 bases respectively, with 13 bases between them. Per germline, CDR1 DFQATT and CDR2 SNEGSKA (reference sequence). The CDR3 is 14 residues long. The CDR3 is CSARSSLAKETQYF. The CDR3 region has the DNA TGCAGTGCTAGATCTAGCTTGGCGAAAGAGACCCAGTACTTC.

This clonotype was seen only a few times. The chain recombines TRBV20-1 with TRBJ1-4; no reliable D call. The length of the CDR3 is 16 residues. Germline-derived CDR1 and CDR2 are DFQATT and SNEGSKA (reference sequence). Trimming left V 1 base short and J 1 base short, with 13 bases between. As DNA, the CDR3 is TGCAGTGCTAGAGGCATGGGTTCTAGAACTAATGAAAAACTGTTTTTT. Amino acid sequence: CSARGMGSRTNEKLFF.

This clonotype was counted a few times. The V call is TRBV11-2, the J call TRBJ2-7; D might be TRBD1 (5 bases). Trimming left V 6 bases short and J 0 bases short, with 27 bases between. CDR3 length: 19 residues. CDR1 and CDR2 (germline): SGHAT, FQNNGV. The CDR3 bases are TGTGCCAGCAGAGCTTATATATTCCGCACCGGCCAGGGCTCCTACGAGCAGTACTTC. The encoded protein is CASRAYIFRTGQGSYEQYF.

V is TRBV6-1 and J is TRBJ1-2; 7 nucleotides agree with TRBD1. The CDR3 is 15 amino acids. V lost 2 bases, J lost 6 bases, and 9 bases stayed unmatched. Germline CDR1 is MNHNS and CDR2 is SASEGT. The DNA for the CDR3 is TGTGCCAGCAGTGAACCACGTACAGGGGTGGATGGCTACACCTTC. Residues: CASSEPRTGVDGYTF.

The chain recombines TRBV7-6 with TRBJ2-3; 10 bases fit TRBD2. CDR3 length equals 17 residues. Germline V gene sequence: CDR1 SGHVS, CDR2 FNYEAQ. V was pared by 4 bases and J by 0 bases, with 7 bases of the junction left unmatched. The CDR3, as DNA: TGTGCCAGCAGCTCCCCGGGACTAGCGTCTAGCACAGATACGCAGTATTTT. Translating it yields CASSSPGLASSTDTQYF.

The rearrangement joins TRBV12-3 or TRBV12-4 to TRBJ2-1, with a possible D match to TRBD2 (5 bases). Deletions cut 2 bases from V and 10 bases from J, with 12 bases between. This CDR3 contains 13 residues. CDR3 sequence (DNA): TGTGCCAGCAGTTTATCCGTCGACTACGAGCAGTTCTTC. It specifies CASSLSVDYEQFF.

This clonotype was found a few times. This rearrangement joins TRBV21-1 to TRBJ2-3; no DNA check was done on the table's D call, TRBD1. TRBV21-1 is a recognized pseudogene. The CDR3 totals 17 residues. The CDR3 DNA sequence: TGTGCCAGCAGCAAATGCCAGGGAAGGTCTAGCACAGATACGCAGTATTTT. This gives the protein CASSKCQGRSSTDTQYF.